This TCR beta chain was observed in a study of shared clonotypes between healthy human individuals. Study information: A donor's plate count was three for CD4 naive and three for CD4 memory; CD8 naive had two and CD8 memory one.

Measured with immunoSEQ multiplex PCR; TCRdb has only the in-frame clones, and not every one. The sample includes around 940,000 clones, 60% to 85% seen only once; the top ten take over 1.3%. The donors were adults (healthy and HIV-negative) with no recent acute infections or vaccinations. Donors were Caucasian adults residing in Nashville, Tennessee, USA. Between the trimmed V and J ends, which lost 4 bases and 3 bases, there was a span of 11 bases. Per the germline V gene, CDR1 is SGHRS and CDR2 is YFSETQ. CDR3 length: 13 residues. This clone turned up a few times. The receptor was derived from a man between 18 and 29 years old in good health. The chain employs TRBV5-1 and TRBJ2-7, with D possibly matching TRBD2 (5 bases). Sequenced input: memory CD4+ T cells sorted from blood. Subset in this sample: CD45RA-negative fraction. The CDR3 coding sequence is TGCGCCAGCAGCCTAGCTAGCCACTACGAGCAGTACTTC. It translates to CASSLASHYEQYF. The full variable domain, in which reference TRBV5-1 and TRBJ2-7 provide the parts outside the CDR3, is KAGVTQTPRYLIKTRGQQVTLSCSPISGHRSVSWYQQTPGQGLQFLFEYFSETQRNKGNFPGRFSGRQFSNSRSEMNVSTLELGDSALYLCASSLASHYEQYFGPGTRLTVT.